The entry below describes one T cell receptor (beta chain). The antigen is undetermined. This specimen comes from a study of CD8+ T cells in alopecia areata. After isolation, RNA underwent reverse transcription to generate cDNA as the sequencing template. Assay: immunoSEQ multiplex PCR; the TCRdb copy retains only in-frame clones and omits some. The sample lists 150,000 to 200,000 clones; 50% to 60% were seen once. CD4+ and CD8+ T cells were sorted from PBMCs stained for CD3, CD4 and CD8. Germline V lookup: CDR1 MDHEN, CDR2 SYDVKM. This CDR3 spans 13 amino acids. The V gene lost 7 bases and the J gene lost 3 bases, with 13 bases spanning the gap. Findings of the study overall: Sequencing of scalp tissue also captures the resident alphabeta T cells of normal skin. Mouse data revealed clearer TCR sharing than patient data did, a gap possibly tied to HLA.

The chain uses TRBV28 and TRBJ2-7; D is possibly TRBD2 (5 bases). This TCR was sampled from a human donor in good health. The sample was CD4+ T cells sorted from blood. CDR3 residues: CASTPEGLYEQYF. Here the CDR3 DNA reads TGTGCCAGCACTCCCGAGGGCCTCTACGAGCAGTACTTC.